This T cell receptor beta chain is from a study of post-analysis software for immune sequencing data. Points from the study as a whole: Comparison of patients with controls showed 5 or 6 TRBV segments more frequent in patients, TRBV5-6, TRBV5-1 and TRBV20-1 among them.

The CDR3 sequence is 15 residues long. Germline lookup yields CDR1 SGHTA and CDR2 FQGNSA. Trimming removed 1 base from V and 5 bases from J, with 11 bases in between. To note about this clonotype: The antigen is unknown.

The TCR beta cDNA libraries carried unique molecular identifiers. TCRdb ran MiXCR on the PCR reads and lists one entry per CDR3 protein. This sample has approximately 440,000 distinct CDR3 sequences, with roughly 46% found just once. The source is a girl under 18 with multiple sclerosis. V gene TRBV7-2 combines with J gene TRBJ2-2; D may be TRBD1 (5 bases). The sequenced sample consisted of blood. The CDR3 DNA is TGTGCCAGCAGCTTAGGGGGCACGGGTACCGGGGAGCTGTTTTTT. It encodes CASSLGGTGTGELFF.